Listed below are T cell receptor beta chains from one sample, sequenced in a study of blood T cell repertoires in COVID-19. The data were produced by immunoSEQ multiplex PCR, yet TCRdb's version contains in-frame clones alone and is incomplete. This table holds about 52,000 clones, 85% to 90% found once. The specimen was peripheral blood. Receptor source: a man in his 70s with acute or convalescent COVID-19. Both conserved end residues are part of each CDR3. The D gene is left open where the match is weak. Size tells how often a clone was seen (once, few, many) or the class of an expanded clone, and some rows leave it out.

>.|TRBV6-1|.|TRBJ2-1
CASNDHRDEQFF
TGTGCCAGCAATGATCACAGGGATGAGCAGTTCTTC
>.|TRBV7-9|TRBD1|TRBJ1-1
CASSPTGAGWDTEAFF
TGTGCCAGCAGCCCGACAGGGGCGGGTTGGGACACTGAAGCTTTCTTT
>few|TRBV4-2|.|TRBJ1-6
CASSQETENSPLHF
TGTGCCAGCAGCCAAGAGACAGAAAATTCACCCCTCCACTTT
>.|TRBV30|.|TRBJ2-3
CAWSLYTTLQYF
TGTGCCTGGAGCCTCTATACCACGCTCCAGTATTTT
>.|TRBV7-9|TRBD1|TRBJ1-5
CASSSTGGYHQPQHF
TGTGCCAGCAGCTCTACAGGGGGCTACCATCAGCCCCAGCATTTT
>.|TRBV4-1|TRBD2|TRBJ2-7
CASSQETAGVTYEQYF
TGCGCCAGCAGCCAAGAGACAGCGGGAGTCACCTACGAGCAGTACTTC
>.|TRBV30|.|TRBJ2-1
CAWSVPSGSYNEQFF
TGTGCCTGGAGTGTACCCAGCGGCTCCTACAATGAGCAGTTCTTC
>.|TRBV7-2|.|TRBJ1-3
CASSLRVVGEAIYF
TGTGCCAGCAGCTTAAGGGTTGTTGGGGAGGCCATATATTTT
>.|TRBV5-1|TRBD1|TRBJ1-1
CASSRQDRVGTEAFF
TGCGCCAGCAGCAGACAGGACAGGGTAGGGACTGAAGCTTTCTTT
>.|TRBV4-3|TRBD2|TRBJ2-7
CASSQYTSGSYSYEQYF
TGCGCCAGCAGCCAGTATACTAGCGGCAGTTACTCCTACGAGCAGTACTTC